The entry that follows covers one TCR beta chain sequence. Diagnoses used clinical symptoms, serum thyroxine and TRAb, thyroid ultrasound and orbital computed tomography. The authors took PBMCs from 10 ml fresh peripheral blood. The sample belongs to a study of T cells in Graves' hyperthyroidism and ophthalmopathy. What was amplified from RNA transcripts were TCR beta CDR3 regions. First-round RT-PCR targeting the TCR CDR3 was performed with the HTBI primer set. TCRdb re-called the multiplex PCR reads with MiXCR, one entry per CDR3 protein. This table has more than 300,000 distinct CDR3 sequences, roughly 14% appearing once. From germline, CDR1 is SEHNR and CDR2 FQNEAQ (reference sequence). The CDR3 spans 16 residues. J lost 5 bases, V lost 1 base, and 9 bases had no gene match.

The source material was blood. The TCR sequence derives from an older woman with Graves' hyperthyroidism. The chain joins TRBV7-9 to TRBJ2-5; 8 bases are a match to TRBD2. CDR3 in DNA: TGTGCCAGCAGCTTAGGGGCCAGCGGGGGCGGGGAGACCCAGTACTTC. Translating it yields CASSLGASGGGETQYF.